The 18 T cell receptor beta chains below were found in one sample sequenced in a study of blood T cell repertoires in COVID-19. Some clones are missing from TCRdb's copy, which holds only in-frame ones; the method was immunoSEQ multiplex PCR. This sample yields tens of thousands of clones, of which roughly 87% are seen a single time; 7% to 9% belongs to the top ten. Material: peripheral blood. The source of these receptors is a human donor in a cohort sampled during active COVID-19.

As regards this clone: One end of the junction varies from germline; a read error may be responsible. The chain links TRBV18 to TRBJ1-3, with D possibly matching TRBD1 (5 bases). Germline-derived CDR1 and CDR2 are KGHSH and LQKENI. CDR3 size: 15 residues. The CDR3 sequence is CASSNGAGSRNTIYF. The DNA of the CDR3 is TGTGCCAGCTCAAATGGGGCAGGCTCTAGAAACACCATATATTTT.

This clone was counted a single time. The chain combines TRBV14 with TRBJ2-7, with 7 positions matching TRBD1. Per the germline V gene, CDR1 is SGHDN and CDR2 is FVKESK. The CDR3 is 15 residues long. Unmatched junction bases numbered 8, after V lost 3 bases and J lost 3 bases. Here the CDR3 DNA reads TGTGCCAGCAGCCACCTACTGGGACAGAACTACGAGCAGTACTTC. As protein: CASSHLLGQNYEQYF.

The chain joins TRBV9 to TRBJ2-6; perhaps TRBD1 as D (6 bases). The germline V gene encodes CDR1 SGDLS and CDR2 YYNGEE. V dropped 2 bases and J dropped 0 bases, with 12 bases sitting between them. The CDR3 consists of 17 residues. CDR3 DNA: TGTGCCAGCAGCGTTCGACAGGCGAACTCTGGGGCCAACGTCCTGACTTTC. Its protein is CASSVRQANSGANVLTF.

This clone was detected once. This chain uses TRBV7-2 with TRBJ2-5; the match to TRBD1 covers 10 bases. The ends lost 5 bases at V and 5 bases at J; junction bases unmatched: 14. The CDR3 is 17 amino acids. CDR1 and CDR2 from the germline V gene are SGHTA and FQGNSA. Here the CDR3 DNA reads TGTGCCAGCAGCCTTGCCCCCACCGGGACAGGGGAGGAGACCCAGTACTTC. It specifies CASSLAPTGTGEETQYF.

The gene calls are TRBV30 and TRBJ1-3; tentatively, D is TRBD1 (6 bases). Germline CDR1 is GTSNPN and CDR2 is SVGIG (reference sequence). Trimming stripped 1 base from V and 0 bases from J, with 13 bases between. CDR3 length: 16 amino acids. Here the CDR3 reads CAWSGYRVSSGNTIYF. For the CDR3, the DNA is TGTGCCTGGAGTGGATACAGGGTGAGCTCTGGAAACACCATATATTTT.

CDR3 in amino acids: CAWSVQGATDTQYF. The DNA for the CDR3 is TGTGCCTGGAGTGTACAGGGGGCGACAGATACGCAGTATTTT. The chain is built from TRBV30 and TRBJ2-3; 9 bases fit TRBD1. Per the germline V gene, CDR1 is GTSNPN and CDR2 is SVGIG (reference sequence). V trimming: 0 bases; J trimming: 3 bases; junction bases outside the gene matches: 1. The CDR3 runs to 14 residues. Filled out from reference TRBV30 and TRBJ2-3, the complete variable domain reads SQTIHQWPATLVQPVGSPLSLECTVEGTSNPNLYWYRQAAGRGLQLLFYSVGIGQISSEVPQNLSASRPQDRQFILSSKKLLLSDSGFYLCAWSVQGATDTQYFGPGTRLTVL.

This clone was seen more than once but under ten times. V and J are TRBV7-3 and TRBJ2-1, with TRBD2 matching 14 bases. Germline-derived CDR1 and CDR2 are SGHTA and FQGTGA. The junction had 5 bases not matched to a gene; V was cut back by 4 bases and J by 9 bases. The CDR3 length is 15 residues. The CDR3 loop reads CASSSGLAGESEQFF. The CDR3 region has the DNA TGTGCCAGCAGCTCGGGACTAGCGGGAGAAAGTGAGCAGTTCTTC.

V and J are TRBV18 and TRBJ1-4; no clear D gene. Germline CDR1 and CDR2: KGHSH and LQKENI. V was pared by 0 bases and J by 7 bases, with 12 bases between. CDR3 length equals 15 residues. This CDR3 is CASSPPAFGSEKLFF. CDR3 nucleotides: TGTGCCAGCTCACCACCGGCATTCGGGAGTGAAAAACTGTTTTTT.

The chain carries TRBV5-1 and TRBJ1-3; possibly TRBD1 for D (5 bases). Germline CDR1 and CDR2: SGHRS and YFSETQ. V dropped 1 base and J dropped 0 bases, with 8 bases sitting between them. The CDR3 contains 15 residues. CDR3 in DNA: TGCGCCAGCAGCTTGCAGGGCAGCTCTGGAAACACCATATATTTT. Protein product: CASSLQGSSGNTIYF.

The CDR3 is CASSQDERDGDTQYF. CDR3 nucleotides: TGTGCCAGCAGCCAAGACGAGCGGGATGGGGATACGCAGTATTTT. The chain has TRBV14 and TRBJ2-3; TRBD2 matches at 7 bases. Germline V gene sequence: CDR1 SGHDN, CDR2 FVKESK. The CDR3 contains 15 residues. V trimming: 0 bases; J trimming: 6 bases; junction bases outside the gene matches: 6.

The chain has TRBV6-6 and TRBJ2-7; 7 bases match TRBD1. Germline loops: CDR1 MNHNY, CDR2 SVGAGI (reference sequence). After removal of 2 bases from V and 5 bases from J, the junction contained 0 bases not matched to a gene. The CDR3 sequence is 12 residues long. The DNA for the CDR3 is TGTGCCAGCAGTTACACAGGGGACGAGCAGTACTTC. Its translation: CASSYTGDEQYF.

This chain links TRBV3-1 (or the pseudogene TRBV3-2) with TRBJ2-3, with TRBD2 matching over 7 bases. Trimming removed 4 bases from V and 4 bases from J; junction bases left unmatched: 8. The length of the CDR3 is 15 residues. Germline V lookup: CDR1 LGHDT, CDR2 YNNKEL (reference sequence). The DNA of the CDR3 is TGTGCCAGCAGCCCCAACTTCGCGGGAGCAGATACGCAGTATTTT. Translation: CASSPNFAGADTQYF.

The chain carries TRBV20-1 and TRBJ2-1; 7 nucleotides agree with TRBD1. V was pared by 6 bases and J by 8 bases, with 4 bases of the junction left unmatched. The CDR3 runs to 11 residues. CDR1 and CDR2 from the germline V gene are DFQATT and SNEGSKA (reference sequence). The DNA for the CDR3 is TGCAGTGCAGACAGGGCGGATGAGCAGTTCTTC. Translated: CSADRADEQFF.

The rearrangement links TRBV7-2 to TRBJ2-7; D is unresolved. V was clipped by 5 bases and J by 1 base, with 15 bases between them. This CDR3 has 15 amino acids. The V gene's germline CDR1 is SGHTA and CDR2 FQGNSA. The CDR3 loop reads CASSPSRAVSYEQYF. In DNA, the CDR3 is TGTGCCAGCAGCCCTTCTCGTGCAGTATCCTACGAGCAGTACTTC.

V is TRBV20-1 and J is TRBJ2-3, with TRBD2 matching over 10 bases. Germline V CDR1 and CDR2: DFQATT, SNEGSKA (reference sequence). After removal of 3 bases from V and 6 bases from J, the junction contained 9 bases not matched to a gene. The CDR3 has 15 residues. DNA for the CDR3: TGCAGTGCTAGTAGCGGGGGGCTTTATGGGGATACGCAGTATTTT. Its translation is CSASSGGLYGDTQYF.

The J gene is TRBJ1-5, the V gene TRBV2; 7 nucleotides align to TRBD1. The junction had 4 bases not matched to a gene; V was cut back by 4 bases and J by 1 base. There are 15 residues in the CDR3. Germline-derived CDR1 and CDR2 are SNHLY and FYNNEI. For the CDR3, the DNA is TGTGCCAGCAGTGCATCCAGGGGGAGCAATCAGCCCCAGCATTTT. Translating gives CASSASRGSNQPQHF.

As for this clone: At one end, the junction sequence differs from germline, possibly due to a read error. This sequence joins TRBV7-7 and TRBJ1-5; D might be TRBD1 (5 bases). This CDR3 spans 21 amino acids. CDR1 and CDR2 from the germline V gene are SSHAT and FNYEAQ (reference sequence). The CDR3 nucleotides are TGTGCTAGCAGCTTATTCCCCCCGCGACAGTTAGAAGGTTATAGCAATCAGCCCCAGCATTTT. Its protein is CASSLFPPRQLEGYSNQPQHF.

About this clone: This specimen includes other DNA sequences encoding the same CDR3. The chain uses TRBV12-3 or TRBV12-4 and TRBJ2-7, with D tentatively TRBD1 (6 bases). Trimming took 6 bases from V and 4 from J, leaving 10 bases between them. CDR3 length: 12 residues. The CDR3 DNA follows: TGTGCCAGCAGCCCTGGACAGTACGAGCAGTACTTC. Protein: CASSPGQYEQYF.